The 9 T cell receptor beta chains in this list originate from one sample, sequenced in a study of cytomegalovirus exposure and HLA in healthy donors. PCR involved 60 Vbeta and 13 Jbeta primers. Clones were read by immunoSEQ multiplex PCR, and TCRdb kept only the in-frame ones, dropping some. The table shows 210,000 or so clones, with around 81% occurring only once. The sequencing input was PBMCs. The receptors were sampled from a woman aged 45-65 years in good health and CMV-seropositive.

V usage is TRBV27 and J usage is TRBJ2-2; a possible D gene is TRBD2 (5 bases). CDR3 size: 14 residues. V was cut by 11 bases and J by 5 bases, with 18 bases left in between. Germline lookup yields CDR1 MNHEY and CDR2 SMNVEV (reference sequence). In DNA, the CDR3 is TGTGCCTCCTCGGACTTGACAATTACCGGGGAGCTGTTTTTT. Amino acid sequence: CASSDLTITGELFF.

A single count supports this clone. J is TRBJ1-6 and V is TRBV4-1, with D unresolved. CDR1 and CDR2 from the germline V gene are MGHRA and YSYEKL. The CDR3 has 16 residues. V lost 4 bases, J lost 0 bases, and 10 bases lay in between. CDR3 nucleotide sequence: TGCGCCAGCAGCCCCGGACTGAGCTCCTATAATTCACCCCTCCACTTT. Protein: CASSPGLSSYNSPLHF.

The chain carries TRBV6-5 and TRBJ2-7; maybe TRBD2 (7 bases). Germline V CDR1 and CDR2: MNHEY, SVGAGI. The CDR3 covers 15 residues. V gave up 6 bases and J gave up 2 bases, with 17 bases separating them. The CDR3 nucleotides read TGTGCCAGCAGCTCCGAGGCGGGGGCCACCTACGAGCAGTACTTC. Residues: CASSSEAGATYEQYF.

DNA for the CDR3: TGTGCCATCCGGGGGACCGGAGGAAATTCACCCCTCCACTTT. It specifies CAIRGTGGNSPLHF. The chain carries TRBV10-3 and TRBJ1-6; a weak D match, TRBD1 (5 bases). This CDR3 comprises 14 residues. V was clipped by 8 bases and J by 7 bases, with 15 bases between them. Germline-derived CDR1 and CDR2 are ENHRY and SYGVKD.

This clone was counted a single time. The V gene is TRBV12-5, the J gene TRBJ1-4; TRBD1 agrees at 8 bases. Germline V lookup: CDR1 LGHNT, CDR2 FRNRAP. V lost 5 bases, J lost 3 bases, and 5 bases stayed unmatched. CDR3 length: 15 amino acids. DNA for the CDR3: TGTGCTAGTGGTCCAGGACAGGGTCCTAATGAAAAACTGTTTTTT. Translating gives CASGPGQGPNEKLFF.

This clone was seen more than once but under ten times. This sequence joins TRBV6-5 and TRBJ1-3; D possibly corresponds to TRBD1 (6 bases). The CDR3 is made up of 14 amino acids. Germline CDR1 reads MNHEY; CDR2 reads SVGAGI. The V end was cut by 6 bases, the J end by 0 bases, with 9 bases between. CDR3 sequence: CASRLDSSGNTIYF. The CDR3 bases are TGTGCCAGCAGATTGGACAGCTCTGGAAACACCATATATTTT.

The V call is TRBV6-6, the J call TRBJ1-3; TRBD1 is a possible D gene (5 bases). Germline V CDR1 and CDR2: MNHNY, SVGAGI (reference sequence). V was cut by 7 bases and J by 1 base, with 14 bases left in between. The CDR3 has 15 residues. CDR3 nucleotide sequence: TGTGCCAGCATTCTACGCGGGGGGTCTGGAAACACCATATATTTT. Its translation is CASILRGGSGNTIYF.

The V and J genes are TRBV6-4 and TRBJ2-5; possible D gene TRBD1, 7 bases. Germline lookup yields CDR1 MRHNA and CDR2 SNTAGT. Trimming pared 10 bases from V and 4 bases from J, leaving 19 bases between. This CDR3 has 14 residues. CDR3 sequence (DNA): TGTGCCACCACTAGGACAGGAGGGGGAGAGACCCAGTACTTC. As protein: CATTRTGGGETQYF.

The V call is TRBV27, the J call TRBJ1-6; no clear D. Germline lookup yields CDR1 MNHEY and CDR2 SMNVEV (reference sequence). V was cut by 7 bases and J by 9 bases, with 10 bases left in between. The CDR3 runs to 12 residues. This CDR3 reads CASTNRGSPLHF. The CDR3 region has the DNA TGTGCCAGCACCAACCGGGGTTCACCCCTCCACTTT.